The text below deals with one T cell receptor beta chain. This clone was recorded once. Its binding antigen is unknown. Within one base of it there is no much larger clone, and no base qualities were kept. The sample comes from a study of shared clonotypes between healthy human individuals (TCRdb year 2020). Notes on the research overall: The cohort comprised a couple of women and a few men aged 18 to 49 years. Leukapheresis yielded between about 0.94 and 9.5 billion PBMCs per donor. The study deeply sequenced blood TCR repertoires of about five healthy adults to estimate repertoire size and the extent of clonotype sharing between individuals. To increase sequencing depth and limit assay-specific biases, different laboratories used diverse techniques to prepare libraries and sequence TCR repertoires. For each donor, CD4 naive and CD4 memory were each given three plates, CD8 naive was given two plates, and CD8 memory was given one plate. General study outcomes and caveats: When a handful of donors were compared, the shared fraction of clonotypes was about 5% for naive CD4, approximately 3.3% for naive CD8, more than 2% for memory CD4, and less than 0.45% for memory CD8. Larger estimated clonotype richness was generally found for naive subsets than for memory subsets. The small number of donors limited the genetic and exposure-history diversity represented. Rarefaction of sorted-subset datasets indicated incomplete sequencing despite the large sequencing depth. Pairwise subsampling led to the expectation that sequencing depth would affect the degree of clonotype sharing among donors. Sampling was restricted to blood, and TCR repertoires in tissues likely differ from the TCR repertoires found in blood. Compared with non-shared clonotypes, clonotypes shared by all four sorted-subset donors had higher generation probabilities.

Healthy HIV-negative adults with no recently reported acute infections or vaccinations were included as donors. Every donor was a Caucasian adult residing in Nashville, Tennessee, USA. CD4+ T cells were enriched by magnetic negative selection, after which naive cells were positively selected on CD45RA and the negative fraction was taken as the memory subset. After blood collection by leukapheresis, PBMCs were isolated using Ficoll-Histopaque density gradient centrifugation and then cryopreserved in the vapor phase of liquid nitrogen. Analytical flow cytometry was used to check the purity and quantity of every magnetically sorted T cell population. From each sorted fraction, genomic DNA was isolated and quantified by UV absorbance on a Nanodrop 2000c. TCR CDR3 regions were amplified from genomic DNA by multiplex PCR using the deep immunoSEQ assay. Extracted genomic DNA from each cell subset was distributed evenly across all wells of several immunoSEQ 96-well plates, and each plate was treated as a replicate. For sorted subsets, approximately 210 ng of genomic DNA, equivalent to around 31,000 T cell genomes, went into each replicate PCR. Purified libraries were measured with a Qubit 3.0 fluorometer, size-checked on a Bioanalyzer 2100, and measured again with the KAPA Library Quantification kit. Each immunoSEQ 96-well plate was sequenced on its own single-read 150-cycle Illumina NextSeq 550 flow cell. From the authors' description of their analysis: Because only junctional sequences without quality scores were contained in the immunoSEQ output, filtering matching that applied to full-length reads could not be performed. To assign V/J genes and CDR3, sequences were annotated against IMGT germline references using PyIR, a Python wrapper for IgBLAST v1.9. Reads were filtered out if the reads had weak V/J assignments (E-value above 1e-6), no CDR3, stop codons, out-of-frame junctions, or ambiguous translated residues. A V3J clonotype was defined by an identical inferred V gene, J gene, and CDR3 amino acid sequence. Percentage overlap between repertoires was calculated by dividing the number of shared unique clonotypes by the size of the smaller repertoire. RTK rarefaction, the Chao1 estimator, and Recon v2.1 estimates of unobserved clonotypes were used to assess repertoire richness. Generation probabilities for all TCRbeta clonotypes obtained by the gDNA method from several donors were computed using OLGA. The table comes from immuneACCESS by way of TCRdb, which keeps in-frame sequences with V and J called. Part of the clones is missing from these tables; in studies checked, under half for an unresolved V gene and the rest for unknown reasons. From that table come the V and J calls and clone size; the DNA was used to work out D and trimming. Recorded for this sample are around 2.1 million clones; nearly 97% of them occurred a single time. The top ten clonotypes cover approximately 0.13% of the sample.

Between the V and J ends, shortened by 3 bases and 7 bases respectively, the junction contains 9 bases. From its cysteine to its phenylalanine, the CDR3 spans 12 amino acids. Only CDR3 DNA remains: 36 bases, in frame from the first base. The germline V gene (reference sequence) specifies SEHNR as CDR1 and FQNEAQ as CDR2. This clonotype was obtained from a man between 18 and 29 years old in good health. Sequencing was done on a sample of naive CD4+ T cells sorted from blood. Per the publication, the cell subset or site label means: CD45RA+ positively selected. Here the chain combines TRBV7-9 and TRBJ1-1; confidence is insufficient to name the D gene. The nucleotide sequence reads as follows: TGTGCCAGCAGCTTTCGGCAGGATGAAGCTTTCTTT. The resulting protein is CASSFRQDEAFF.